Following are 18 T cell receptor beta chains from one sample sequenced in a study of shared clonotypes between healthy human individuals. Assay: immunoSEQ multiplex PCR; the TCRdb copy retains only in-frame clones and omits some. The table shows fewer than 3 million clones, with around 93% occurring only once. The sequenced sample consisted of naive CD4+ T cells from PBMCs. The subset: CD45RA+ positively selected. The source of these receptors is a man in his late teens or twenties in good health. Some clones in this sample may be carry-over from other donors' samples.

As to this clone: One end of the junction varies from germline; a read error may be responsible. The V call is TRBV9, the J call TRBJ2-1, with D possibly TRBD1 on 6 matching bases. The CDR3 runs to 14 residues. The germline CDR1 and CDR2 sequences are SGDLS and YYNGEE. The CDR3 nucleotides read TGTGCCAGCAGCGCCCGGGACACGAAGAGCCTGTTGGTCTTC. It specifies CASSARDTKSLLVF.

The genes are TRBV11-1 and TRBJ2-1; D gene unclear. Germline CDR1 and CDR2: SGHAT and FQDESV (reference sequence). CDR3 size: 15 residues. V was cut by 5 bases and J by 0 bases, with 11 bases left in between. CDR3 sequence (DNA): TGTGCCAGCAGCGCGTTGATGAGCTCCTACAATGAGCAGTTCTTC. Protein: CASSALMSSYNEQFF.

About this clone itself: Distinct nucleotide sequences in the sample also encode this CDR3. The rearrangement joins TRBV29-1 to TRBJ2-7; 12 bases map to TRBD2. In germline, CDR1 is SQVTM, CDR2 ANQGSEA. The CDR3 totals 14 residues. J was trimmed by 0 bases and V by 4 bases; bases with no gene match: 1. The CDR3 is CSVATSGSSYEQYF. DNA for the CDR3: TGCAGCGTTGCGACTAGCGGGAGCTCCTACGAGCAGTACTTC.

V usage is TRBV30 and J usage is TRBJ2-3, with D maybe TRBD2 (6 bases). CDR1 GTSNPN and CDR2 SVGIG come from the germline V gene (reference sequence). Trimming pared 8 bases from V and 0 bases from J, leaving 6 bases between. The CDR3 sequence is 11 residues long. The chain's CDR3 is CAGGSTDTQYF. CDR3 coding DNA: TGTGCCGGGGGGAGCACAGATACGCAGTATTTT.

The chain has TRBV6-6 and TRBJ1-1; the D is unclear. CDR3 size: 14 residues. The V gene lost 6 bases and the J gene lost 0 bases, with 11 bases spanning the gap. The germline gives CDR1 MNHNY, CDR2 SVGAGI (reference sequence). This CDR3 is CASRIQVLNTEAFF. The CDR3 DNA reads TGTGCCAGCAGAATTCAGGTTCTGAACACTGAAGCTTTCTTT.

With regard to this clone: In the same sample, other DNA sequences code for this CDR3. The chain joins TRBV28 to TRBJ2-7; a weak D match, TRBD1 (5 bases). CDR3 length equals 14 residues. Trimming shortened V by 4 bases and J by 4 bases, and 14 bases separated the two germline ends. Germline V CDR1 and CDR2: MDHEN, SYDVKM. CDR3 protein: CASSSGQGIYEQYF. The DNA of the CDR3 is TGTGCCAGCAGTTCTGGACAAGGTATTTACGAGCAGTACTTC.

With respect to this clone: Distinct nucleotide sequences in the sample also encode this CDR3. This chain connects TRBV5-1 to TRBJ2-5, with D maybe TRBD2 (7 bases). V was trimmed by 4 bases and J by 3 bases, leaving 10 bases between them. The germline V gene encodes CDR1 SGHRS and CDR2 YFSETQ. There are 13 residues in the CDR3. CDR3 region: CASSRGAEETQYF. In nucleotides, the CDR3 is TGCGCCAGCAGCCGGGGGGCTGAAGAGACCCAGTACTTC.

The chain couples TRBV6-6 to TRBJ2-5; D gene ambiguous. This CDR3 spans 11 amino acids. Per the germline V gene, CDR1 is MNHNY and CDR2 is SVGAGI (reference sequence). Between the trimmed V and J ends, which lost 5 bases and 4 bases, there was a span of 5 bases. CDR3 sequence (DNA): TGTGCCAGCAGTCTGTTAGAGACCCAGTACTTC. Amino acids: CASSLLETQYF.

V is TRBV5-1 and J is TRBJ1-5; D uncertain. The CDR3 totals 17 residues. V dropped 4 bases and J dropped 4 bases, with 21 bases sitting between them. The germline gives CDR1 SGHRS, CDR2 YFSETQ. In DNA form, the CDR3 reads TGCGCCAGCAGCATTGGACCGCTGAGAGGAGAAAATCAGCCCCAGCATTTT. Translation: CASSIGPLRGENQPQHF.

V gene TRBV4-2 combines with J gene TRBJ2-7; 9 positions match TRBD2. V shed 1 base and J 4 bases; nucleotides not matched to a gene: 5. CDR1 LGHNA and CDR2 YNFKEQ come from the germline V gene. The CDR3 extends over 15 amino acids. The CDR3 reads CASSQGGSGSYEQYF. CDR3 nucleotides: TGTGCCAGCAGCCAAGGGGGTAGCGGGAGTTACGAGCAGTACTTC.

The chain recombines TRBV28 with TRBJ2-3; 11 bases fit TRBD1. Germline V gene sequence: CDR1 MDHEN, CDR2 SYDVKM. Trimming cost V 2 bases and J 7 bases; bases outside gene matches: 2. There are 14 residues in the CDR3. The CDR3 DNA is TGTGCCAGCAGTTTAAGGACAGGGGGCCATACGCAGTATTTT. Its protein is CASSLRTGGHTQYF. Using reference TRBV28 and TRBJ2-3 for the parts outside the CDR3, the full variable domain is DVKVTQSSRYLVKRTGEKVFLECVQDMDHENMFWYRQDPGLGLRLIYFSYDVKMKEKGDIPEGYSVSREKKERFSLILESASTNQTSMYLCASSLRTGGHTQYFGPGTRLTVL.

This chain links TRBV5-1 with TRBJ2-5; 7 nucleotides match TRBD2. The CDR3 is 15 amino acids. Germline loops: CDR1 SGHRS, CDR2 YFSETQ. V lost 1 base, J lost 5 bases, and 8 bases stayed unmatched. The DNA for the CDR3 is TGCGCCAGCAGCTTGTCTAGCGGATGGGTGGAGACCCAGTACTTC. Translation: CASSLSSGWVETQYF.

The chain is built from TRBV28 and TRBJ1-5; 8 nucleotides line up with TRBD1. With V trimmed by 5 bases and J by 0 bases, 12 bases remained unmatched. Germline V gene data show CDR1 as MDHEN and CDR2 as SYDVKM. This CDR3 spans 18 amino acids. As DNA, the CDR3 is TGTGCCAGCAGTCTGCCCCGGACAGGGAAATATAGCAATCAGCCCCAGCATTTT. It is translated as CASSLPRTGKYSNQPQHF.

V usage is TRBV5-6 and J usage is TRBJ2-7; no reliable D call. Germline-derived CDR1 and CDR2 are SGHDT and YYEEEE. CDR3 size: 14 residues. The ends were cut back, 4 bases at V and 1 base at J, with 12 bases in the middle. The CDR3 loop is CASSPTVPSYEQYF. The CDR3 DNA reads TGTGCCAGCAGCCCCACCGTCCCGTCCTACGAGCAGTACTTC.

The chain joins TRBV5-1 to TRBJ1-1; D may be TRBD1 (5 bases). The length of the CDR3 is 15 residues. Germline V lookup: CDR1 SGHRS, CDR2 YFSETQ. With 3 bases removed from V and 0 bases from J, the gap between germline ends came to 12 bases. The CDR3 DNA reads as TGCGCCAGCAGCTGGGGACGGAGGATGAACACTGAAGCTTTCTTT. This sequence encodes CASSWGRRMNTEAFF.

The chain couples TRBV27 to TRBJ2-1, with 9 bases identical to TRBD2. The CDR3 is 14 residues long. CDR1 is MNHEY, CDR2 SMNVEV, per germline (reference sequence). V shed 5 bases, J shed 5 bases, and the junction held 4 bases outside the gene matches. The CDR3 protein is CASSLRTSDNEQFF. CDR3 DNA sequence: TGTGCCAGCAGTCTCCGGACTAGCGACAATGAGCAGTTCTTC.

The chain uses TRBV27 and TRBJ1-5; 8 nucleotides align to TRBD1. CDR3 length equals 16 residues. From germline, CDR1 is MNHEY and CDR2 SMNVEV (reference sequence). V was clipped by 4 bases and J by 1 base; unmatched bases: 6. DNA for the CDR3: TGTGCCAGCAGTTCCATACAGGGGGTAAGCAATCAGCCCCAGCATTTT. This encodes CASSSIQGVSNQPQHF.

This chain joins TRBV7-9 and TRBJ2-7; D remains unclear. Germline V gene data show CDR1 as SEHNR and CDR2 as FQNEAQ (reference sequence). The CDR3 contains 12 residues. V lost 8 bases and J 4 bases, leaving 12 bases between the germline ends. This CDR3 is CASAVSTYEQYF. CDR3 sequence (DNA): TGTGCCAGCGCCGTCTCGACGTACGAGCAGTACTTC. The variable domain in full, with the rest retrieved from reference TRBV7-9 and TRBJ2-7, is DTGVSQNPRHKITKRGQNVTFRCDPISEHNRLYWYRQTLGQGPEFLTYFQNEAQLEKSRLLSDRFSAERPKGSFSTLEIQRTEQGDSAMYLCASAVSTYEQYFGPGTRLTVT.